Below are 9 T cell receptor beta chains sequenced from a single sample in a study of metastatic and nonmetastatic thyroid tumors. All patients reached thyroid surgery having received no treatment beforehand. Through MiXCR, TCRdb re-clonotyped the PCR reads. The table records 40,000 or so clones, around half of them present only once. Sequencing used tumor tissue. These receptors came from a male donor with papillary thyroid cancer or a benign thyroid nodule (not recorded which). Some clones in this sample may be carry-over from other donors' samples.

J is TRBJ2-5 and V is TRBV9; D is possibly TRBD1 (6 bases). Trimming removed 3 bases from V and 4 bases from J, with 16 bases in between. This CDR3 comprises 15 residues. CDR1 and CDR2 from the germline V gene are SGDLS and YYNGEE. The CDR3 DNA sequence: TGTGCCAGCAGCGCGGCCAGGGGCGCCTTAGAGACCCAGTACTTC. This codes for CASSAARGALETQYF. Filled out from reference TRBV9 and TRBJ2-5, the complete variable domain reads DSGVTQTPKHLITATGQRVTLRCSPRSGDLSVYWYQQSLDQGLQFLIQYYNGEERAKGNILERFSAQQFPDLHSELNLSSLELGDSALYFCASSAARGALETQYFGPGTRLLVL.

The V gene is TRBV30, the J gene TRBJ1-2, with D hard to call. Looked up from germline, CDR1 is GTSNPN and CDR2 is SVGIG (reference sequence). The CDR3 extends over 12 amino acids. Trimming removed 3 bases at V and 6 bases at J, with 11 bases between. This chain's CDR3 is CAWRRGGDGYTF. The CDR3 coding sequence is TGTGCCTGGAGGCGAGGTGGCGATGGCTACACCTTC.

V usage is TRBV4-2 and J usage is TRBJ1-6; D gene ambiguous. The CDR3 runs to 15 residues. Trimming took off 5 bases at V and 7 bases at J, with 15 bases between the two ends. Germline V gene lookup returns CDR1 LGHNA and CDR2 YNFKEQ. The CDR3 region is CASSLGGRKNSPLHF. The CDR3 nucleotides are TGTGCCAGCAGCTTAGGAGGGAGAAAGAATTCACCCCTCCACTTT.

This clone appeared once. The chain links TRBV11-3 to TRBJ2-2; the D is unclear. V lost 2 bases and J lost 6, with 7 bases in between. This CDR3 comprises 13 residues. Germline CDR1 SGHNT, CDR2 YENEEA. The CDR3 nucleotides read TGTGCCAGCAGCTTAACACGGGCCGGGGAGCTGTTTTTT. Encoded protein: CASSLTRAGELFF.

J is TRBJ1-2 and V is TRBV30; weak D call: TRBD1 (5 bases). The CDR3 has 13 amino acids. The ends were cut back, 1 base at V and 3 bases at J, with 9 bases in the middle. Germline V lookup: CDR1 GTSNPN, CDR2 SVGIG (reference sequence). The CDR3 region is CAWSGGGDYGYTF. In DNA, the CDR3 is TGTGCCTGGAGTGGGGGGGGTGACTATGGCTACACCTTC. Full variable domain (rest looked up from reference TRBV30 and TRBJ1-2): SQTIHQWPATLVQPVGSPLSLECTVEGTSNPNLYWYRQAAGRGLQLLFYSVGIGQISSEVPQNLSASRPQDRQFILSSKKLLLSDSGFYLCAWSGGGDYGYTFGSGTRLTVV.

This chain uses TRBV20-1 with TRBJ2-1; D ambiguous. Between the trimmed V and J ends, which lost 5 bases and 4 bases, there was a span of 15 bases. This CDR3 is built from 14 residues. The germline gives CDR1 DFQATT, CDR2 SNEGSKA (reference sequence). DNA of the CDR3: TGCAGTGCTTACGCTCACCAAAATTACAATGAGCAGTTCTTC. Translating gives CSAYAHQNYNEQFF.

V gene TRBV28 combines with J gene TRBJ2-7; 9 bases are a match to TRBD2. Trimming took 7 bases from V and 6 from J; bases not matched to a gene: 4. CDR1 and CDR2 from the germline V gene are MDHEN and SYDVKM. CDR3 size: 12 residues. The CDR3: CASNGLASEQYF. As DNA, the CDR3 is TGTGCCAGCAATGGACTAGCGAGCGAGCAGTACTTC. Full variable domain (rest looked up from reference TRBV28 and TRBJ2-7): DVKVTQSSRYLVKRTGEKVFLECVQDMDHENMFWYRQDPGLGLRLIYFSYDVKMKEKGDIPEGYSVSREKKERFSLILESASTNQTSMYLCASNGLASEQYFGPGTRLTVT.

This clone was seen a handful of times. The rearrangement joins TRBV6-1 to TRBJ1-1, with D possibly TRBD1 on 5 matching bases. CDR3 size: 16 residues. V was trimmed by 5 bases and J by 2 bases, leaving 18 bases between them. Germline values: CDR1 MNHNS, CDR2 SASEGT. Written as DNA, the CDR3 is TGTGCCAGCAGTCTTTACCCGAGGAGGGGTAACACTGAAGCTTTCTTT. This sequence encodes CASSLYPRRGNTEAFF.

The chain joins TRBV6-1 to TRBJ2-3; 8 bases align to TRBD2. Trimming at V came to 3 bases and at J to 0 bases, leaving 11 bases not matched to a gene. The CDR3 is 18 residues long. The germline V gene has CDR1 MNHNS and CDR2 SASEGT. The CDR3 region is CASSDSPIAGKSTDTQYF. In DNA, the CDR3 is TGTGCCAGCAGTGACTCGCCTATAGCGGGGAAAAGCACAGATACGCAGTATTTT.